The TCR beta chain under discussion was sequenced for a study of T-cell reconstitution after alpha-beta-depleted transplantation in children. Unique molecular identifiers were used to barcode this TCRbeta library. TCRdb itself ran the PCR reads through MiXCR, one entry per CDR3 protein. The sample includes more than 85,000 distinct CDR3 sequences, 10% of them seen just once. This clonotype has ten or more counts. This CDR3 spans 15 amino acids. V lost 1 base to trimming and J lost 1 base, with 10 bases between them. Germline loops: CDR1 LGHDT, CDR2 YNNKEL (reference sequence). The source of this sequence is a human donor who donated a stem cell graft to a child with acute lymphoblastic leukemia. This chain uses TRBV3-1 with TRBJ2-5, with D tentatively TRBD1 (6 bases). The sample was PBMCs from the stem cell graft donor, taken from the stem cell graft. This chain's CDR3 is CASSQGTVSQETQYF. CDR3 sequence (DNA): TGTGCCAGCAGCCAAGGGACAGTTAGCCAAGAGACCCAGTACTTC.